These T cell receptor beta chains were read from a single sample in a study of beta chain features in type 1 diabetes. TCRdb's table, derived via immunoSEQ multiplex PCR, lists solely in-frame clones and lacks some. This sample has 150,000 to 190,000 clones, with 8.1% found just once. What was sequenced was central memory CD4+ T cells from blood. The receptor source for this set is a man aged 18 to 29 in good health. The CDR3 runs from the conserved cysteine through the conserved F or W. The D gene is left open where the match is weak. The size field is filled for only some rows; it gives once, few, many or a size class.

d_call,clone_size,j_call,v_call,cdr3_aa,cdr3_nt
.,few,TRBJ1-1,TRBV7-9,CASSLRGEGYTEAFF,TGTGCCAGCAGCTTAAGAGGGGAGGGTTACACTGAAGCTTTCTTT
TRBD2,few,TRBJ2-2,TRBV4-2,CASSRLGLAGGDVGELFF,TGTGCCAGCAGCCGCCTCGGACTAGCGGGGGGCGACGTCGGGGAGCTGTTTTTT
TRBD1,few,TRBJ1-2,TRBV30,CAHQLRDRGLDGYTF,TGTGCCCACCAACTTAGGGACAGGGGGCTGGATGGCTACACCTTC
.,many,TRBJ1-1,TRBV29-1,CSVDGGNTEAFF,TGCAGCGTTGATGGCGGGAACACTGAAGCTTTCTTT
.,.,TRBJ1-2,TRBV4-2,CASTRLGGRDYGYTF,TGTGCCAGCACCCGACTAGGAGGGAGAGACTATGGCTACACCTTC
.,few,TRBJ1-5,TRBV27,CASSRDRYNQPQHF,TGTGCCAGCAGCCGAGACAGGTACAATCAGCCCCAGCATTTT
.,.,TRBJ1-1,TRBV30,CAWGSLGTEAFF,TGTGCCTGGGGGAGCTTGGGCACTGAAGCTTTCTTT
TRBD2,.,TRBJ2-2,TRBV13,CASSSILLAGPNTGELFF,TGTGCCAGCAGCTCAATCCTCCTAGCGGGGCCGAACACCGGGGAGCTGTTTTTT
TRBD2,.,TRBJ2-7,TRBV28,CASLPSGGAYYEQYF,TGTGCCAGCCTCCCTTCGGGGGGGGCCTACTACGAGCAGTACTTC
TRBD2,.,TRBJ2-2,TRBV2,CAGRLAANTGELFF,TGTGCCGGACGACTAGCGGCGAACACCGGGGAGCTGTTTTTT
TRBD2,few,TRBJ2-1,TRBV7-2,CASSSRRGGSYNEQFF,TGTGCCAGCAGCAGCCGTCGCGGGGGCTCCTACAATGAGCAGTTCTTC
.,.,TRBJ2-5,TRBV29-1,CSVVGGAGETQYF,TGCAGCGTTGTAGGCGGGGCGGGAGAGACCCAGTACTTC
.,few,TRBJ1-6,TRBV19,CASKGGNSPLHF,TGTGCCAGTAAAGGCGGCAATTCACCCCTCCACTTT
.,.,TRBJ2-2,TRBV19,CASSIGGSTGELFF,TGTGCCAGTAGTATCGGAGGGAGCACCGGGGAGCTGTTTTTT
.,.,TRBJ2-5,TRBV11-2,CASSLGGGETQYF,TGTGCCAGCAGCTTAGGAGGGGGAGAGACCCAGTACTTC
TRBD2,many,TRBJ2-5,TRBV27,CASSSGSGRYQYF,TGTGCCAGCAGTAGCGGTAGCGGGAGGTATCAGTACTTC
.,.,TRBJ1-1,TRBV28,CASRSPGLNTEAFF,TGTGCCAGCAGGTCCCCGGGGTTGAACACTGAAGCTTTCTTT
TRBD1,.,TRBJ1-6,TRBV7-2,CASSLGQGPASPLHF,TGTGCCAGCAGCTTGGGACAGGGGCCCGCTTCACCCCTCCACTTT
.,few,TRBJ2-1,TRBV6-5,CASSYPPTSGNNEQFF,TGTGCCAGCAGTTATCCGCCGACATCCGGCAACAATGAGCAGTTCTTC
TRBD2,.,TRBJ2-7,TRBV5-4,CASSSGRNYEQYF,TGTGCCAGCAGTAGCGGGAGAAACTACGAGCAGTACTTC
.,.,TRBJ2-5,TRBV6-1,CASSESRGTQETQYF,TGTGCCAGCAGTGAATCCAGAGGCACCCAAGAGACCCAGTACTTC
.,many,TRBJ2-5,TRBV5-6,CASSYRDLREETQYF,TGTGCCAGCAGCTACCGGGACCTCCGGGAGGAGACCCAGTACTTC
TRBD2,many,TRBJ2-3,TRBV14,CASSQDSGVSTDTQYF,TGTGCCAGCAGCCAGGATAGCGGGGTGAGCACAGATACGCAGTATTTT
TRBD2,few,TRBJ2-3,TRBV4-2,CASSHTSGRATDTQYF,TGTGCCAGCAGCCACACTAGCGGGAGGGCCACAGATACGCAGTATTTT
.,.,TRBJ2-7,TRBV27,CASSLGPGSYEQYF,TGTGCCAGCAGTTTAGGTCCGGGGAGCTACGAGCAGTACTTC
TRBD1,.,TRBJ1-2,TRBV29-1,CSADRDDYGYTF,TGCAGCGCAGACAGGGATGACTATGGCTACACCTTC
.,.,TRBJ1-5,TRBV30,CAWIRAGYSNQPQHF,TGTGCCTGGATCAGGGCGGGATATAGCAATCAGCCCCAGCATTTT
TRBD1,few,TRBJ1-3,TRBV13,CASSLAQQGAFGNTIYF,TGTGCCAGCAGCTTGGCCCAACAGGGGGCTTTTGGAAACACCATATATTTT
.,few,TRBJ1-4,TRBV2,CASSDTGKDEKLFF,TGTGCCAGCAGTGATACAGGGAAGGATGAAAAACTGTTTTTT
.,.,TRBJ1-2,TRBV7-8,CASSQSRDMAGYTF,TGTGCCAGCAGCCAATCCCGGGATATGGCCGGCTACACCTTC
.,.,TRBJ1-2,TRBV4-2,CASSQDTGFNYGYTF,TGTGCCAGCAGCCAAGATACGGGGTTCAACTATGGCTACACCTTC
TRBD2,few,TRBJ2-3,TRBV28,CASTLGGSYLDTQYF,TGTGCCAGCACCCTTGGCGGGAGTTATTTAGATACGCAGTATTTT